This T cell receptor beta chain was identified during a study of sequential checkpoint blockade in melanoma (dated by TCRdb to between 2017 and 2020). Some background on the complete study: Patients were randomized 1:1 to first-line nivolumab followed by ipilimumab (arm A) or ipilimumab followed by nivolumab (arm B). Both trial sequences were followed by maintenance nivolumab.

What the study reported, not specific to this receptor: The model for predicting response that combines TCR metrics with mutation burden needs to be validated in larger, independent patient cohorts.

TCRbeta CDR3 regions were immunosequenced from genomic DNA with the immunoSEQ Assay. Before high-throughput sequencing, genomic DNA was amplified using bias-controlled multiplex PCR. Concerning the study's data processing: To quantify the absolute abundance of each unique TCRbeta CDR3 region, the sequences were collapsed and filtered. Clonality, defined as 1 minus Pielou's evenness, was calculated using productive rearrangements only. A previously published method was used to identify clones with significantly greater frequencies in on-treatment samples than in baseline samples. Drawn from immuneACCESS, this table holds only the in-frame rearrangements with V and J called that TCRdb kept. Clones are partly lost; checked studies trace under half to an unresolved V gene and leave the rest unexplained. The V and J calls and clone size were taken over from that table, and D and trimming were inferred from the DNA. The sample table shows about 21,000 clones, and roughly 80% are seen once. In total, the top ten clones hold about 9.4% of the sample.

A few counts support this clone. Its specific antigen is unknown. Per-nucleotide qualities are absent, and no much larger clonotype sits a single base away. The junction shows trimming of 4 bases on V and 3 bases on J, plus 10 bases between the germline ends. For CDR1 and CDR2, the germline V gene lists MNHNS and SASEGT. Taken from cysteine to phenylalanine, the CDR3 has 13 residues. Left in the record is the CDR3 DNA by itself, 39 bases read in frame from the first base. The label giving this sample's treatment or condition can be read as: randomized to nivolumab then ipilimumab (arm A) or the reverse (arm B). None of the patients in the trial had previously been given DNA-damaging chemotherapy. Live CD3+CD8+ cells negative for CD19 and CD56 were sorted from thawed PBMCs on a FACS Aria II flow cytometer. Samples were obtained from patients with melanoma enrolled in CheckMate 064, a randomized, open-label phase II trial of sequential checkpoint blockade. Peripheral blood mononuclear cells were collected by leukapheresis, purified using Ficoll-Paque, and frozen in human serum containing about 11% DMSO. Purity of sorted blood CD3+CD8+ cells was verified at >95% immediately after sorting, followed by DNA extraction.

The chain is encoded by TRBV6-1 joined to TRBJ2-7; a tentative D match to TRBD1 spans 5 bases. The sequence derives from a human donor with melanoma. The specimen was CD8+ T cells sorted from blood (inferred from file names), collected from a patient given nivolumab and ipilimumab in sequence. The sequenced DNA is TGTGCCAGCAGTGTTTCAGGGATCTACGAGCAGTACTTC. Its protein reads: CASSVSGIYEQYF.